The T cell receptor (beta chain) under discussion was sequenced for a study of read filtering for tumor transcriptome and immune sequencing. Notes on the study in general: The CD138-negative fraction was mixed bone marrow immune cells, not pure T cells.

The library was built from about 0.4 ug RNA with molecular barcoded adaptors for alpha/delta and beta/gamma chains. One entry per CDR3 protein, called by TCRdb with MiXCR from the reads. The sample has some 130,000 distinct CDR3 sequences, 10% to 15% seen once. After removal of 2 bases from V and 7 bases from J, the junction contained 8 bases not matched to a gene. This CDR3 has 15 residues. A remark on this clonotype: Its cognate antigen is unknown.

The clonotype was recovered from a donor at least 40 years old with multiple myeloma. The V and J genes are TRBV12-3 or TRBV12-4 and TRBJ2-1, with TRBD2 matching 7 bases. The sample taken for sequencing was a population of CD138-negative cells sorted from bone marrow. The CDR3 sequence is CASSLWETGGNEQFF. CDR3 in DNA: TGTGCCAGCAGTTTATGGGAAACCGGGGGGAATGAGCAGTTCTTC.